Following are 6 T cell receptor beta chains from one sample sequenced in a study of spatial heterogeneity in lung cancer. TCRdb reprocessed the 5' RACE reads via MiXCR and lists one record per CDR3 protein. The sample records over 7,000 distinct CDR3 sequences, around 8.9% being singletons. The time point: sample taken at primary tumor resection. The specimen comprised normal lung tissue next to the tumor, sampled at surgery. The receptors originated from a male donor with early-stage non-small cell lung cancer.

By share of the sample, this clonotype is large. The chain has TRBV19 and TRBJ2-2; D gene ambiguous. The CDR3 has 12 residues. V was clipped by 8 bases and J by 6 bases, with 10 bases between them. CDR1 is LNHDA, CDR2 SQIVND, per germline (reference sequence). CDR3 region: CASPAYSGELFF. In DNA, the CDR3 is TGTGCCAGTCCGGCCTACTCCGGGGAGCTGTTTTTT.

This clonotype has a count of ten or more. V gene TRBV11-2 combines with J gene TRBJ2-5; D gene ambiguous. The CDR3 totals 12 residues. V lost 1 base, J lost 4 bases, and 4 bases lay in between. Germline lookup yields CDR1 SGHAT and CDR2 FQNNGV. CDR3 amino acids: CASSLARETQYF. CDR3 DNA sequence: TGTGCCAGCAGCTTAGCACGAGAGACCCAGTACTTC. Full variable domain (remainder filled in from reference TRBV11-2 and TRBJ2-5): EAGVAQSPRYKIIEKRQSVAFWCNPISGHATLYWYQQILGQGPKLLIQFQNNGVVDDSQLPKDRFSAERLKGVDSTLKIQPAKLEDSAVYLCASSLARETQYFGPGTRLLVL.

This clonotype was picked up many times. The rearrangement uses TRBV4-2 and TRBJ2-7; 10 nucleotides match TRBD2. V lost 4 bases, J lost 6 bases, and 15 bases stayed unmatched. The CDR3 extends over 17 amino acids. In germline, CDR1 is LGHNA, CDR2 YNFKEQ. The CDR3 loop is CASSPRQASGSSSEQYF. DNA for the CDR3: TGTGCCAGCAGCCCCCGCCAGGCTAGCGGGAGCTCGTCCGAGCAGTACTTC.

This clonotype was seen ten or more times. The V call is TRBV7-2, the J call TRBJ2-3; unclear D gene. Germline CDR1 is SGHTA and CDR2 is FQGNSA. Trimming shortened V by 5 bases and J by 0 bases, and 3 bases separated the two germline ends. CDR3 length: 12 amino acids. The CDR3: CASSVSTDTQYF. The CDR3 DNA reads TGTGCCAGCAGCGTTAGCACAGATACGCAGTATTTT.

This clonotype was picked up many times. The chain is built from TRBV28 and TRBJ2-7; 10 bases agree with TRBD1. Germline V lookup: CDR1 MDHEN, CDR2 SYDVKM. V gave up 5 bases and J gave up 4 bases; unmatched junction bases: 5. The CDR3 has 14 amino acids. The CDR3 reads CASSRTGGLYEQYF. CDR3 in DNA: TGTGCCAGCAGTAGGACAGGGGGACTGTACGAGCAGTACTTC.

This clonotype was observed many times. This chain joins TRBV6-2 or TRBV6-3 and TRBJ1-1; D remains ambiguous. V was cut by 5 bases and J by 3 bases, with 16 bases left in between. Germline loops: CDR1 MNHEY, CDR2 SVGEGT. CDR3 size: 15 residues. Here the CDR3 DNA reads TGTGCCAGCAGTGTTCGCTTCGTTGGTGACACTGAAGCTTTCTTT. Its translation: CASSVRFVGDTEAFF.